This is a list of T cell receptor beta chains from one sample in a study of T cell repertoires in cytomegalovirus infection. TCRdb fed the reads into MiXCR, producing one record per CDR3 protein. The sample records 170,000 or so distinct CDR3 sequences, about an eighth being singletons. Material: PBMCs. The receptors stem from a human donor in good health (CMV status not recorded). Some clones in this sample may be carry-over from other donors' samples. CDR3s include the opening cysteine and the closing phenylalanine or tryptophan. D genes are given only for firm matches.

v_call: TRBV7-6
d_call: -
cdr3_aa: CASSLIQFGATNEKLFF

v_call: TRBV7-2
d_call: TRBD1
cdr3_aa: CASSADRGLYEQYF

v_call: TRBV28
d_call: -
cdr3_aa: CASRAGNGYTF

v_call: TRBV28
d_call: TRBD1
cdr3_aa: CASSARTGKVVVGGYTF

v_call: TRBV20-1
d_call: TRBD2
cdr3_aa: CSARDLVAGLGEQFF

v_call: TRBV7-2
d_call: -
cdr3_aa: CASSLGGRSNEQFF

v_call: TRBV27
d_call: TRBD1
cdr3_aa: CASSLGQVNEQYF

v_call: TRBV28
d_call: -
cdr3_aa: CASSLPTGRKGNEQFF

v_call: TRBV7-9
d_call: -
cdr3_aa: CASSLSTRSSGNTIYF

v_call: TRBV6-2/TRBV6-3
d_call: -
cdr3_aa: CASSYSMDNNQPQHF

v_call: TRBV10-3
d_call: -
cdr3_aa: CAISEAIQETQYF

v_call: TRBV29-1
d_call: TRBD1
cdr3_aa: CSVVGQGHTEAFF

v_call: TRBV6-1
d_call: -
cdr3_aa: CASSELAADTQYF

v_call: TRBV27
d_call: -
cdr3_aa: CASSPRGNGQETQYF

v_call: TRBV6-6
d_call: -
cdr3_aa: CASSSPRGRDTGELFF

v_call: TRBV7-9
d_call: -
cdr3_aa: CASSRGAQRTNYGYTF

v_call: TRBV18
d_call: -
cdr3_aa: CASSPDSYHTYGYTF

v_call: TRBV29-1
d_call: TRBD2
cdr3_aa: CSVDPLAGSTDTQYF

v_call: TRBV12-5
d_call: -
cdr3_aa: CASGPGLSYGYTF

v_call: TRBV14
d_call: -
cdr3_aa: CASSQGRSSNEKLFF

v_call: TRBV6-6
d_call: -
cdr3_aa: CASSLTAGNTIYF

v_call: TRBV6-6
d_call: -
cdr3_aa: CASSYSQGLRELFF

v_call: TRBV7-9
d_call: -
cdr3_aa: CASSPFEIAIDTQYF

v_call: TRBV7-6
d_call: -
cdr3_aa: CASSSSGGPPYSGANVLTF

v_call: TRBV7-2
d_call: -
cdr3_aa: CASSSSGQPQHF

v_call: TRBV2
d_call: -
cdr3_aa: CASRWGNTGELFF

v_call: TRBV13
d_call: TRBD2
cdr3_aa: CASSSGLAGDYEQYF

v_call: TRBV29-1
d_call: -
cdr3_aa: CSGSRGLNTEAFF

v_call: TRBV7-9
d_call: -
cdr3_aa: CASSSRAGTYNEQFF

v_call: TRBV28
d_call: -
cdr3_aa: CASSLSPGLEQYF

v_call: TRBV12-5
d_call: TRBD1
cdr3_aa: CASGLVLGDREGETQYF

v_call: TRBV7-9
d_call: TRBD1
cdr3_aa: CASSATGDTGELFF

v_call: TRBV5-4
d_call: TRBD2
cdr3_aa: CASSWGTSGISSGANVLTF

v_call: TRBV12-3/TRBV12-4
d_call: -
cdr3_aa: CASRTLGETQYF

v_call: TRBV10-3
d_call: -
cdr3_aa: CALSDGYTF

v_call: TRBV7-9
d_call: -
cdr3_aa: CASSLGGVGYEKLFF

v_call: TRBV25-1
d_call: TRBD2
cdr3_aa: CASSDGTRSTDTQYF

v_call: TRBV7-2
d_call: TRBD2
cdr3_aa: CASSFLAGGGDTQYF

v_call: TRBV28
d_call: -
cdr3_aa: CASSRGPGVGTEAFF

v_call: TRBV12-3/TRBV12-4
d_call: TRBD2
cdr3_aa: CASSLSSGGDEQFF

v_call: TRBV11-2
d_call: -
cdr3_aa: CASSEGGVSYEQYF

v_call: TRBV6-8
d_call: -
cdr3_aa: CASSYLTGEAFF

v_call: TRBV6-4
d_call: TRBD2
cdr3_aa: CASSDSGLETDTQYF

v_call: TRBV6-2/TRBV6-3
d_call: TRBD1
cdr3_aa: CASSFGTGDTYNEQFF

v_call: TRBV2
d_call: -
cdr3_aa: CATSGTGFNTEAFF

v_call: TRBV12-3/TRBV12-4
d_call: TRBD1
cdr3_aa: CASSTRRGPHNEQFF

v_call: TRBV7-3
d_call: TRBD2
cdr3_aa: CASSPGLAGDDEQYF

v_call: TRBV2
d_call: TRBD1
cdr3_aa: CASSEWSGQGPFF

v_call: TRBV7-9
d_call: -
cdr3_aa: CASSSMTNSNYGYTF

v_call: TRBV7-3
d_call: -
cdr3_aa: CASSPSSNSPLHF

v_call: TRBV6-2/TRBV6-3
d_call: -
cdr3_aa: CASSYSKQRNTEAFF

v_call: TRBV20-1
d_call: -
cdr3_aa: CSARKAPPYEQYF

v_call: TRBV19
d_call: -
cdr3_aa: CASSLGFKIEEETQYF

v_call: TRBV18
d_call: -
cdr3_aa: CASSTGNSGNTIYF

v_call: TRBV6-6
d_call: TRBD2
cdr3_aa: CASSLAGGITDTQYF

v_call: TRBV7-3
d_call: TRBD2
cdr3_aa: CASSLSGTSGYNEQFF

v_call: TRBV12-3/TRBV12-4
d_call: -
cdr3_aa: CASRPMNTEAFF

v_call: TRBV27
d_call: TRBD1
cdr3_aa: CASRLTGGGSEQFF

v_call: TRBV7-3
d_call: -
cdr3_aa: CASSLRAARSSGEQYF

v_call: TRBV6-2/TRBV6-3
d_call: -
cdr3_aa: CASRPTDGNRETQYF